The 20 T cell receptor beta chains presented below share a single source sample, sequenced in a study of response to subunit inactivated influenza vaccine. TCRdb called the RT-PCR reads again in MiXCR, with one record for every CDR3 protein. The table includes around 500,000 distinct CDR3 sequences, roughly 9.7% detected once. The material sequenced was PBMCs from blood, taken 40 to 50 days after vaccination. These receptors originate from a man in his forties or fifties who received an inactivated influenza vaccine.

This clonotype showed up just a few times. The rearrangement uses TRBV6-2 or TRBV6-3 and TRBJ2-1; 11 bases are shared with TRBD2. The trim removed 3 bases at V and 3 bases at J, leaving 13 bases unmatched. The CDR3 spans 19 residues. The germline gives CDR1 MNHEY, CDR2 SVGEGT. CDR3 sequence: CASSYGFPGLAENYNEQFF. The CDR3 DNA reads TGTGCCAGCAGTTATGGTTTTCCGGGACTAGCGGAAAACTACAATGAGCAGTTCTTC.

This clonotype was seen a few times. The rearrangement links TRBV18 to TRBJ2-7, with D possibly being TRBD1 (5 bases). CDR1 is KGHSH and CDR2 is LQKENI in the germline V gene. V was pared by 1 base and J by 7 bases, with 8 bases between. The CDR3 runs to 12 residues. In DNA form, the CDR3 reads TGTGCCAGCTCACCACAGTCAGGGGAGCAGTACTTC. It is translated as CASSPQSGEQYF.

The V gene is TRBV4-3, the J gene TRBJ2-7; D is unclear. Trimming shortened V by 0 bases and J by 2 bases, and 20 bases separated the two germline ends. Germline-derived CDR1 and CDR2 are LGHNA and YSLEER. This CDR3 region has 18 residues. The CDR3 protein is CASSQDHELLSGAYEQYF. The CDR3 DNA reads TGCGCCAGCAGCCAAGACCATGAGCTCCTCTCCGGAGCCTACGAGCAGTACTTC.

Ten or more counts support this clonotype. The V call is TRBV20-1, the J call TRBJ1-5; D gene unclear. Germline V gene sequence: CDR1 DFQATT, CDR2 SNEGSKA (reference sequence). Trimming removed 0 bases from V and 6 bases from J, with 6 bases in between. The CDR3 totals 12 residues. The CDR3 bases are TGCAGTGCTAGAGATAGAGCTCAGCCCCAGCATTTT. Translation: CSARDRAQPQHF.

This clonotype was found many times. CDR3 sequence: CASTGRNEQFF. The CDR3 DNA is TGTGCCAGCACAGGGAGGAATGAGCAGTTCTTC. The chain recombines TRBV2 with TRBJ2-1, with D maybe TRBD2 (6 bases). The CDR3 contains 11 residues. V was shortened by 7 bases and J by 7 bases, with 8 bases between the two germline ends. Germline V CDR1 and CDR2: SNHLY, FYNNEI.

The chain has TRBV5-1 and TRBJ1-2; tentative D call: TRBD1 (5 bases). This CDR3 is built from 13 residues. Germline V gene sequence: CDR1 SGHRS, CDR2 YFSETQ. With 3 bases removed from V and 4 bases from J, the gap between germline ends came to 10 bases. The CDR3 loop reads CASSWDGVYGYTF. The CDR3 DNA sequence: TGCGCCAGCAGCTGGGACGGAGTCTATGGCTACACCTTC.

The sample holds a few counts of this clonotype. The rearrangement uses TRBV27 and TRBJ2-2; no reliable D call. V dropped 7 bases and J dropped 2 bases, with 5 bases sitting between them. The CDR3 consists of 12 residues. From germline, CDR1 is MNHEY and CDR2 SMNVEV (reference sequence). The DNA of the CDR3 is TGTGCCAGCATGGGAAACACCGGGGAGCTGTTTTTT. Translating gives CASMGNTGELFF.

This clonotype was detected many times. The chain joins TRBV5-5 to TRBJ1-1; tentatively, D is TRBD1 (5 bases). CDR3 length: 14 amino acids. V lost 5 bases to trimming and J lost 5 bases, with 16 bases between them. CDR1 SGHKS and CDR2 YYEKEE come from the germline V gene (reference sequence). CDR3 DNA sequence: TGTGCCAGCAGTGACCAGGGACGGGGGACTGAAGCTTTCTTT. It is translated as CASSDQGRGTEAFF.

The genes are TRBV11-2 and TRBJ2-2; no clear D gene. Deletions cut 1 base from V and 0 bases from J, with 9 bases between. The CDR3 sequence is 16 residues long. Germline V gives CDR1 SGHAT, CDR2 FQNNGV. The CDR3 region is CASSLVVDTNTGELFF. CDR3 DNA: TGTGCCAGCAGCTTAGTGGTGGATACGAACACCGGGGAGCTGTTTTTT.

This clonotype appeared a few times. This chain uses TRBV29-1 with TRBJ1-5; a weak D match, TRBD1 (6 bases). The CDR3 totals 13 residues. V dropped 4 bases and J dropped 7 bases, with 14 bases sitting between them. The germline V gene encodes CDR1 SQVTM and CDR2 ANQGSEA. The CDR3 protein is CSVVEGENQPQHF. CDR3 sequence (DNA): TGCAGCGTTGTAGAGGGGGAGAACCAGCCCCAGCATTTT.

CDR3 loop: CASSSPPGAGGSYEQYF. The CDR3 bases are TGTGCCAGCAGCTCGCCTCCAGGGGCGGGAGGGTCCTACGAGCAGTACTTC. The rearrangement joins TRBV11-3 to TRBJ2-7, with 9 bases fitting TRBD2. The germline gives CDR1 SGHNT, CDR2 YENEEA. The CDR3 runs to 17 residues. The V and J ends lost 4 bases and 1 base, in that order; junction bases with no gene match: 11.

This clonotype has ten or more counts. V and J are TRBV29-1 and TRBJ2-5, with D possibly matching TRBD2 (6 bases). CDR1 and CDR2 (germline): SQVTM, ANQGSEA. The CDR3 has 14 amino acids. V was trimmed by 4 bases and J by 0 bases, leaving 12 bases between them. The CDR3 is CSVVYGGYQETQYF. For the CDR3, the DNA is TGCAGCGTTGTTTATGGGGGGTACCAAGAGACCCAGTACTTC.

The genes are TRBV6-1 and TRBJ2-2; perhaps TRBD2 as D (5 bases). V was clipped by 6 bases and J by 0 bases, with 11 bases between them. The germline V gene encodes CDR1 MNHNS and CDR2 SASEGT. This CDR3 has 15 residues. The CDR3 DNA sequence: TGTGCCAGCAGGAGCGGTCCCTCGAACACCGGGGAGCTGTTTTTT. As protein: CASRSGPSNTGELFF.

The chain couples TRBV7-9 to TRBJ2-5, with TRBD2 as a possible D gene (6 bases). Looked up from germline, CDR1 is SEHNR and CDR2 is FQNEAQ (reference sequence). This CDR3 spans 17 amino acids. Deletions cut 5 bases from V and 5 bases from J, with 24 bases between. The CDR3 DNA reads TGTGCCAGCAGCCTCCGATTGGACACAACCGGAGGGGAGACCCAGTACTTC. Its protein product is CASSLRLDTTGGETQYF. The variable domain in full, with the rest retrieved from reference TRBV7-9 and TRBJ2-5, is DTGVSQNPRHKITKRGQNVTFRCDPISEHNRLYWYRQTLGQGPEFLTYFQNEAQLEKSRLLSDRFSAERPKGSFSTLEIQRTEQGDSAMYLCASSLRLDTTGGETQYFGPGTRLLVL.

This chain links TRBV29-1 with TRBJ1-4; D is unclear. Trimming left V 0 bases short and J 6 bases short, with 11 bases between. The CDR3 covers 14 residues. Germline V gives CDR1 SQVTM, CDR2 ANQGSEA. For the CDR3, the DNA is TGCAGCGTTGAAGACCCGAACGTGGATGAAAAACTGTTTTTT. It translates to CSVEDPNVDEKLFF.

Many counts were recorded for this clonotype. CDR3 region: CSARDSGGVGTRGNIQYF. In nucleotides, the CDR3 is TGCAGTGCTAGAGATAGTGGAGGAGTCGGGACTAGGGGAAACATTCAGTACTTC. The rearrangement joins TRBV20-1 to TRBJ2-4, with 8 bases lining up with TRBD2. Losses at the gene ends were 0 bases for V and 6 bases for J; bases not matched to a gene: 16. CDR3 length: 18 residues. CDR1 DFQATT and CDR2 SNEGSKA come from the germline V gene (reference sequence).

The genes are TRBV5-1 and TRBJ2-5; D unclear. Germline values: CDR1 SGHRS, CDR2 YFSETQ. V was shortened by 3 bases and J by 1 base, with 13 bases between the two germline ends. The CDR3 extends over 15 amino acids. Written as DNA, the CDR3 is TGCGCCAGCAGCTCTTGGGGATCCTCCCAAGAGACCCAGTACTTC. This translates into CASSSWGSSQETQYF.

This clonotype was counted between two and nine times. A much larger clone lies a single base off, so this may be a read error. J is TRBJ2-3 and V is TRBV7-9; D is uncertain. The germline V gene encodes CDR1 SEHNR and CDR2 FQNEAQ (reference sequence). Trimming shortened V by 3 bases and J by 5 bases, and 6 bases separated the two germline ends. The CDR3 is made up of 12 amino acids. The CDR3 nucleotides read TGTGCCAGCAGCTTCGGGTTAGATACGCAGTATTTT. As protein: CASSFGLDTQYF.

The chain carries TRBV6-2 or TRBV6-3 and TRBJ2-7, with unresolved D. The CDR3 has 12 residues. V gave up 5 bases and J gave up 3 bases, with 8 bases separating them. CDR1 MNHEY and CDR2 SVGEGT come from the germline V gene. Here the CDR3 reads CASSMGGYEQYF. The CDR3 nucleotides are TGTGCCAGCAGTATGGGCGGCTACGAGCAGTACTTC.

This clonotype was observed many times. The V gene is TRBV29-1, the J gene TRBJ2-7; no definite D call. The CDR3 consists of 15 residues. Trimming stripped 1 base from V and 4 bases from J, with 17 bases between. In germline, CDR1 is SQVTM, CDR2 ANQGSEA. CDR3 in amino acids: CSVEGWGSRSYEQYF. As DNA, the CDR3 is TGCAGCGTTGAAGGTTGGGGAAGCCGAAGTTACGAGCAGTACTTC.